One and the same sample provided the 27 T cell receptor beta chains below, sequenced in a study of blood T cells in healthy people across ages. Combining a sample-barcoded 5' primer with a J-beta primer mix, a second PCR ran for roughly 7 to 12 cycles. TCRdb called the 5' RACE reads again in MiXCR, with one record for every CDR3 protein. The sample lists approximately 800,000 distinct CDR3 sequences, approximately 25% seen once, with under 4.5% in the top ten. The same data also contributed to another study, on T cells of mothers and their children.

The material sequenced was blood. The origin of the receptors is a boy between 10 and 17 years old in good health.

The chain employs TRBV7-2 and TRBJ2-5; the D is unclear. The DNA end lines up better with TRBJ2-1; the J call may be wrong. Germline CDR1 SGHTA, CDR2 FQGNSA. CDR3 size: 15 residues. CDR3 sequence reads: CASSLRAITRNEQFF. CDR3 DNA sequence: TGTGCCAGCAGCTTAAGGGCGATCACACGCAATGAGCAGTTCTTC.

CDR3 bases: TGTGCCAGCAGCTTTCGGGGACAGGAGGGGCCACCCCTCCACTTT. Amino acid sequence: CASSFRGQEGPPLHF. This rearrangement joins TRBV7-2 to TRBJ1-6, with 8 bases fitting TRBD1. Germline V gene sequence: CDR1 SGHTA, CDR2 FQGNSA. After removal of 3 bases from V and 11 bases from J, the junction contained 9 bases not matched to a gene. The CDR3 contains 15 residues. The full variable domain, with the rest looked up from reference TRBV7-2 and TRBJ1-6, is GAGVSQSPSNKVTEKGKDVELRCDPISGHTALYWYRQSLGQGLEFLIYFQGNSAPDKSGLPSDRFSAERTGGSVSTLTIQRTQQEDSAVYLCASSFRGQEGPPLHFGNGTRLTVT.

This clonotype was seen a few times. J is TRBJ1-2 and V is TRBV4-1; 8 bases are shared with TRBD1. This CDR3 has 15 residues. In germline, CDR1 is MGHRA, CDR2 YSYEKL. V shed 0 bases, J shed 5 bases, and the junction held 5 bases outside the gene matches. The chain's CDR3 is CASSQERTGLYGYTF. The CDR3 DNA reads as TGCGCCAGCAGCCAAGAGAGGACAGGGCTTTATGGCTACACCTTC.

The genes are TRBV28 and TRBJ2-6, with D unclear. The CDR3 runs 16 residues. The V end was cut by 3 bases, the J end by 0 bases, with 9 bases between. Germline CDR1 MDHEN, CDR2 SYDVKM. CDR3 DNA: TGTGCCAGCAGTTTCATACTCCACTCTGGGGCCAACGTCCTGACTTTC. This translates into CASSFILHSGANVLTF.

This clonotype was seen more than once but under ten times. V and J are TRBV7-2 and TRBJ2-7, with TRBD1 matching over 7 bases. The CDR3 length is 14 residues. CDR1 is SGHTA and CDR2 is FQGNSA in the germline V gene. After removal of 5 bases from V and 6 bases from J, the junction contained 10 bases not matched to a gene. The DNA of the CDR3 is TGTGCCAGCAGCCGAGAGGAACAGGGGATCGAGCAGTACTTC. Its translation: CASSREEQGIEQYF.

The chain has TRBV7-8 and TRBJ2-3, with TRBD1 as a possible D gene (6 bases). Germline CDR1 reads SGHVS; CDR2 reads FQNEAQ. V dropped 3 bases and J dropped 0 bases, with 16 bases sitting between them. CDR3 length: 17 residues. CDR3 sequence: CASSLVQGRPSTDTQYF. Written as DNA, the CDR3 is TGTGCCAGCAGCTTGGTACAGGGTCGACCTAGCACAGATACGCAGTATTTT.

This clonotype was detected a few times. The J gene is TRBJ1-2, the V gene TRBV9; D is perhaps TRBD1 (5 bases). V was shortened by 0 bases and J by 5 bases, with 11 bases between the two germline ends. The length of the CDR3 is 14 residues. From germline, CDR1 is SGDLS and CDR2 YYNGEE. The DNA for the CDR3 is TGTGCCAGCAGCGTAGATCGGGGGGGATATGGCTACACCTTC. It yields the protein CASSVDRGGYGYTF.

The chain is built from TRBV28 and TRBJ1-5, with D possibly TRBD1 on 6 matching bases. Germline CDR1 and CDR2: MDHEN and SYDVKM. Trimming cost V 2 bases and J 0 bases, with 20 bases left between them. The CDR3 totals 19 residues. CDR3 residues: CASSLPDRGGLYSNQPQHF. The CDR3 DNA follows: TGTGCCAGCAGTTTACCGGACAGAGGGGGGCTTTATAGCAATCAGCCCCAGCATTTT.

This chain uses TRBV11-3 with TRBJ2-7; D may be TRBD1 or TRBD2 (6 bases each). Per the germline V gene, CDR1 is SGHNT and CDR2 is YENEEA. Between the trimmed V and J ends, which lost 0 bases and 5 bases, there was a span of 17 bases. CDR3 length equals 16 residues. The CDR3 bases are TGTGCCAGCAGCTTAGATTATTTCAGGGGAGGAGACGAGCAGTACTTC. This translates into CASSLDYFRGGDEQYF. Full variable domain (remainder filled in from reference TRBV11-3 and TRBJ2-7): EAGVVQSPRYKIIEKKQPVAFWCNPISGHNTLYWYLQNLGQGPELLIRYENEEAVDDSQLPKDRFSAERLKGVDSTLKIQPAELGDSAVYLCASSLDYFRGGDEQYFGPGTRLTVT.

The rearrangement uses TRBV9 and TRBJ1-2; D gene unclear. This CDR3 spans 16 amino acids. Between the trimmed V and J ends, which lost 0 bases and 8 bases, there was a span of 20 bases. Germline CDR1 is SGDLS and CDR2 is YYNGEE. In DNA form, the CDR3 reads TGTGCCAGCAGCGTAGATAGTAGGCAGTGGGATCGCGGCTACACCTTC. Residues: CASSVDSRQWDRGYTF. The full variable domain, rest sourced from reference TRBV9 and TRBJ1-2, is DSGVTQTPKHLITATGQRVTLRCSPRSGDLSVYWYQQSLDQGLQFLIQYYNGEERAKGNILERFSAQQFPDLHSELNLSSLELGDSALYFCASSVDSRQWDRGYTFGSGTRLTVV.

This clonotype has only a few counts. The chain is built from TRBV29-1 and TRBJ1-2; D ambiguous. Germline V lookup: CDR1 SQVTM, CDR2 ANQGSEA. V was pared by 3 bases and J by 1 base, with 6 bases between. The CDR3 loop spans 12 amino acids. The CDR3 here is CSVDQVNYGYTF. CDR3 bases: TGCAGCGTTGACCAGGTTAACTATGGCTACACCTTC.

This clonotype was seen more than once but under ten times. J is TRBJ1-2 and V is TRBV7-9; D is ambiguous. This CDR3 spans 14 amino acids. V lost 1 base and J 5 bases, leaving 11 bases between the germline ends. Germline CDR1 and CDR2: SEHNR and FQNEAQ (reference sequence). The CDR3: CASSLDLVQYGYTF. CDR3 bases: TGTGCCAGCAGCTTAGACTTGGTGCAGTATGGCTACACCTTC.

This clonotype appeared a few times. The J gene is TRBJ2-5, the V gene TRBV27, with 7 bases identical to TRBD1. Germline loops: CDR1 MNHEY, CDR2 SMNVEV (reference sequence). V lost 6 bases to trimming and J lost 2 bases; unmatched junction nucleotides: 6. This CDR3 spans 14 amino acids. Here the CDR3 reads CASRKNRGQETQYF. The CDR3 nucleotides read TGTGCCAGCAGGAAGAACAGGGGACAAGAGACCCAGTACTTC.

V gene TRBV4-3 combines with J gene TRBJ2-7; no clear D. The germline gives CDR1 LGHNA, CDR2 YSLEER. This CDR3 is built from 13 residues. Trimming stripped 0 bases from V and 7 bases from J, with 10 bases between. CDR3 in amino acids: CASSQEPGWEQYF. The CDR3 coding sequence is TGCGCCAGCAGCCAAGAACCAGGATGGGAGCAGTACTTC.

This clonotype has only a few counts. This chain joins TRBV4-3 and TRBJ2-5, with 12 bases identical to TRBD1. The germline V gene encodes CDR1 LGHNA and CDR2 YSLEER. Germline trimming cut 1 base from V and 5 bases from J; bases unmatched to any gene: 5. The CDR3 is 16 residues long. CDR3 bases: TGCGCCAGCAGCCAAGTAGGGACAGGGGGCTTGGAGACCCAGTACTTC. It specifies CASSQVGTGGLETQYF.

This clonotype was seen many times. This chain connects TRBV28 to TRBJ2-4; possible D gene TRBD1, 6 bases. Trimming cost V 5 bases and J 0 bases, with 14 bases left between them. In germline, CDR1 is MDHEN, CDR2 SYDVKM. CDR3 size: 16 residues. The DNA of the CDR3 is TGTGCCAGCAGTCCCTCGGACAGCCTAGCCAAAAACATTCAGTACTTC. This codes for CASSPSDSLAKNIQYF.

This rearrangement joins TRBV29-1 to TRBJ2-1, with 9 bases fitting TRBD2. Trimming at V came to 3 bases and at J to 8 bases, leaving 8 bases not matched to a gene. This CDR3 has 14 residues. Germline V gene sequence: CDR1 SQVTM, CDR2 ANQGSEA. CDR3 loop: CSVDNPSGTDEQFF. Here the CDR3 DNA reads TGCAGCGTTGATAATCCTAGCGGGACCGATGAGCAGTTCTTC.

The chain couples TRBV5-1 to TRBJ2-5, with 7 bases identical to TRBD2. The end of the DNA aligns better with TRBJ2-1, so the J call may be wrong. Per the germline V gene, CDR1 is SGHRS and CDR2 is YFSETQ. This CDR3 spans 17 amino acids. CDR3 nucleotide sequence: TGCGCCAGCAGCTTGGTCGGAAGCGGGAACTCCTACAATGAGCAGTTCTTC. Translating it yields CASSLVGSGNSYNEQFF.

The chain employs TRBV7-6 and TRBJ2-3, with 10 bases identical to TRBD2. Trimming cost V 1 base and J 2 bases; bases outside gene matches: 6. CDR3 length: 17 amino acids. In germline, CDR1 is SGHVS, CDR2 FNYEAQ. The CDR3 here is CASSLEASGGTTDTQYF. DNA for the CDR3: TGTGCCAGCAGCTTAGAGGCTAGCGGGGGTACCACAGATACGCAGTATTTT.

This clonotype was recorded a few times. The rearrangement links TRBV3-1 to TRBJ2-1; maybe TRBD2 (6 bases). This CDR3 contains 17 residues. The germline V gene has CDR1 LGHDT and CDR2 YNNKEL (reference sequence). V lost 1 base and J lost 0, with 13 bases in between. CDR3 residues: CASSQGGIADSYNEQFF. CDR3 nucleotides: TGTGCCAGCAGCCAAGGGGGCATAGCGGACTCCTACAATGAGCAGTTCTTC.

This clonotype was picked up a small number of times. V is TRBV4-1 and J is TRBJ1-4; 11 nucleotides agree with TRBD1. The CDR3 is 16 amino acids. Per germline, CDR1 MGHRA and CDR2 YSYEKL. J was trimmed by 7 bases and V by 4 bases; bases with no gene match: 8. The CDR3 DNA sequence: TGCGCCAGCAGCCCATGGACGGGGACAGGGGGTGAAAAACTGTTTTTT. Translation: CASSPWTGTGGEKLFF.

The chain recombines TRBV27 with TRBJ1-5; no definite D call. The CDR3 length is 13 residues. Germline-derived CDR1 and CDR2 are MNHEY and SMNVEV (reference sequence). V was shortened by 3 bases and J by 15 bases, with 18 bases between the two germline ends. The CDR3 loop is CASSLWSNQPRHF. DNA of the CDR3: TGTGCCAGCAGTTTGTGGAGCAATCAGCCTCGGCATTTT.

This clonotype was counted between two and nine times. V usage is TRBV6-1 and J usage is TRBJ2-5, with 7 bases aligning to TRBD2. The DNA matches TRBJ2-1 better at its end, which makes the J call doubtful. Germline V gene lookup returns CDR1 MNHNS and CDR2 SASEGT. The CDR3 spans 13 residues. The CDR3 reads CASRRGGPDEQFF. Written as DNA, the CDR3 is TGTGCCAGCAGGAGGGGAGGGCCCGATGAGCAGTTCTTC.

The chain uses TRBV15 and TRBJ2-7; D is undetermined. Germline CDR1 is LNHNV and CDR2 is YYDKDF (reference sequence). V gave up 0 bases and J gave up 2 bases, with 11 bases separating them. The CDR3 is made up of 15 amino acids. CDR3: CATSRDVLTAYEQYF. CDR3 in DNA: TGTGCCACCAGCAGAGATGTACTAACAGCCTACGAGCAGTACTTC. The whole variable domain, filled in from reference TRBV15 and TRBJ2-7, reads DAMVIQNPRYQVTQFGKPVTLSCSQTLNHNVMYWYQQKSSQAPKLLFHYYDKDFNNEADTPDNFQSRRPNTSFCFLDIRSPGLGDTAMYLCATSRDVLTAYEQYFGPGTRLTVT.

V usage is TRBV29-1 and J usage is TRBJ1-6, with 9 bases that match TRBD1. V lost 5 bases and J lost 11; bases outside the gene matches: 4. The germline CDR1 and CDR2 sequences are SQVTM and ANQGSEA. The CDR3 sequence is 12 residues long. The CDR3 sequence: CSVWTGDPPLHF. CDR3 nucleotide sequence: TGCAGCGTTTGGACAGGGGACCCACCCCTCCACTTT.

The chain is built from TRBV20-1 and TRBJ2-1; D tentatively reads TRBD1 or TRBD2 (6 bases each). There are 11 residues in the CDR3. Per germline, CDR1 DFQATT and CDR2 SNEGSKA (reference sequence). The CDR3 coding sequence is TGCGGAAGGGGGAGGAAGGGTGAGCAGTTCTTC. It translates to CGRGRKGEQFF.

This chain joins TRBV9 and TRBJ2-3; no reliable D call. This CDR3 has 13 amino acids. The germline V gene encodes CDR1 SGDLS and CDR2 YYNGEE. V lost 0 bases to trimming and J lost 5 bases, with 7 bases between them. The CDR3 bases are TGTGCCAGCAGCGTAGGACGCCAAGATACGCAGTATTTT. It specifies CASSVGRQDTQYF. Looking up the rest from reference TRBV9 and TRBJ2-3 gives the full variable domain: DSGVTQTPKHLITATGQRVTLRCSPRSGDLSVYWYQQSLDQGLQFLIQYYNGEERAKGNILERFSAQQFPDLHSELNLSSLELGDSALYFCASSVGRQDTQYFGPGTRLTVL.